These T cell receptor beta chains were read from a single sample in a study of CD8+ T cells in alopecia areata. TCRdb keeps only in-frame clones here, not all; method: immunoSEQ multiplex PCR. The sample includes fewer than 350,000 clones, roughly 50% of them seen just once. This sample comprised CD4+ T cells sorted from blood, obtained at week 24, from a patient treated with tofacitinib. The receptors were sampled from a human donor with alopecia areata. The CDR3 runs from the conserved cysteine through the conserved F or W. D genes are given only for firm matches. Expanded clones get a size class; other rows say once, few or many, or leave the size out.

TRBJ1-2,few,TRBV30,-,CAWNIEGNYGYTF,TGTGCCTGGAACATCGAGGGGAACTATGGCTACACCTTC
TRBJ2-1,-,TRBV13,TRBD1,CASSPRDRGDEQFF,TGTGCCAGCAGCCCAAGGGACAGGGGCGATGAGCAGTTCTTC
TRBJ1-1,few,TRBV7-9,TRBD1,CASTPRGQKDTEAFF,TGTGCCAGCACTCCTAGGGGGCAAAAAGACACTGAAGCTTTCTTT
TRBJ2-2,once,TRBV6-5,-,CASRRTGELFF,TGTGCCAGCAGGCGTACCGGGGAGCTGTTTTTT
TRBJ2-1,-,TRBV5-5,-,CASSLAWGRGSGNEQFF,TGTGCCAGCAGCTTGGCCTGGGGCAGGGGCAGTGGTAATGAGCAGTTCTTC
TRBJ2-5,few,TRBV5-1,-,CASSLVGRTQETQYF,TGCGCCAGCAGCCTGGTAGGACGGACTCAAGAGACCCAGTACTTC
TRBJ2-7,-,TRBV2,-,CASSVGARYEQYF,TGTGCCAGCAGTGTAGGCGCGAGATACGAGCAGTACTTC
TRBJ2-3,few,TRBV18,TRBD2,CASSPPLLAGESDTQYF,TGTGCCAGCTCACCGCCGCTACTAGCGGGGGAGTCAGATACGCAGTATTTT
TRBJ1-2,-,TRBV7-2,-,CASSLASRDGKNYGYTF,TGTGCCAGCAGCTTAGCTTCCCGGGACGGGAAAAACTATGGCTACACCTTC
TRBJ1-2,-,TRBV5-1,-,CASSPTRTEYGYTF,TGCGCCAGCAGCCCCACCCGGACGGAGTATGGCTACACCTTC
TRBJ2-3,-,TRBV4-1,-,CASSQGEGNTQYF,TGCGCCAGCAGCCAAGGCGAGGGGAATACGCAGTATTTT
TRBJ2-6,once,TRBV18,-,CASSPEGTAGANVLTF,TGTGCCAGCTCACCAGAGGGGACCGCTGGGGCCAACGTCCTGACTTTC
TRBJ1-1,once,TRBV30,TRBD1,CAWARTGTNTEAFF,TGTGCCTGGGCCCGGACAGGGACAAACACTGAAGCTTTCTTT
TRBJ1-6,few,TRBV4-3,TRBD1,CASSQDRSDRAASPLHF,TGCGCCAGCAGCCAAGACCGGTCCGACAGGGCCGCTTCACCCCTCCACTTT